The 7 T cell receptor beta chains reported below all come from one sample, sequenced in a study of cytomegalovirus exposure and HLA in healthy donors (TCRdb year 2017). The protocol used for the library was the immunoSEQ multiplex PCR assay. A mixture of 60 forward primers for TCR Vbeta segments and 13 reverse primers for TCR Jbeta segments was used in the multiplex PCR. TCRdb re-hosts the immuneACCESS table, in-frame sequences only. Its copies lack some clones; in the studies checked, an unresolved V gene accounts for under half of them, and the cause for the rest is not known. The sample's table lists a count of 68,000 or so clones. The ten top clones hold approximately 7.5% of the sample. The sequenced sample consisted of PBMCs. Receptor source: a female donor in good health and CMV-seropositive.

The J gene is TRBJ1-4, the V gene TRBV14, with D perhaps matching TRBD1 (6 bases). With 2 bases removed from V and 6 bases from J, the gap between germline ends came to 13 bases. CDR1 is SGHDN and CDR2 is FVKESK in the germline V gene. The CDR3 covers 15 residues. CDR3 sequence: CASSQLTGTHEKLFF. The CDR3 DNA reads TGTGCCAGCAGCCAACTTACAGGGACCCATGAAAAACTGTTTTTT.

The CDR3 bases are TGTGCCAGCAGCCCCGGGACAGGGGCATCCGAAGCTTTCTTT. Amino acid sequence: CASSPGTGASEAFF. This sequence joins TRBV9 and TRBJ1-1, with TRBD1 matching 10 bases. Germline assignment: CDR1 SGDLS and CDR2 YYNGEE. This CDR3 contains 14 residues. Trimming cost V 4 bases and J 8 bases; bases outside gene matches: 8.

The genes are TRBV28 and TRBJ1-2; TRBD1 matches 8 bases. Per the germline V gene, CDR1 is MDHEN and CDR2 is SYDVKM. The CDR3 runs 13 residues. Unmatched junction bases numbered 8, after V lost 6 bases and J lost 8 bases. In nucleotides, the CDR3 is TGTGCCAGCAGCCCGGACAGGGTTCGCGGCTACACCTTC. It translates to CASSPDRVRGYTF.

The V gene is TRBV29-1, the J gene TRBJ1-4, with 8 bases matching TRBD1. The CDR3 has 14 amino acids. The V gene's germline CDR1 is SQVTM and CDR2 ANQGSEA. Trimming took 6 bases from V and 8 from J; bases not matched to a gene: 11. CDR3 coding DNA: TGCAGCGTCTGGACAGGGTTTCTGGGGGAAAAACTGTTTTTT. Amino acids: CSVWTGFLGEKLFF.

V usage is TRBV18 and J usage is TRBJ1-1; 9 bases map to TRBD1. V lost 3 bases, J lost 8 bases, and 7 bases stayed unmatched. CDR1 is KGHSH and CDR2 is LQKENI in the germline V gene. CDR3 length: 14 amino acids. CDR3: CASSPRGQGFEAFF. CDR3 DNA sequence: TGTGCCAGCTCACCTAGGGGACAGGGATTCGAAGCTTTCTTT.

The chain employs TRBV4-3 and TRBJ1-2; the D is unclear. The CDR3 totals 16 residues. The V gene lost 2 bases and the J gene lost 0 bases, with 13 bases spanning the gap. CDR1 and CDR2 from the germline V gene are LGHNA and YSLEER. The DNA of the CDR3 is TGCGCCAGCAGCCAAAGTACTGGACTGACTAACTATGGCTACACCTTC. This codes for CASSQSTGLTNYGYTF.

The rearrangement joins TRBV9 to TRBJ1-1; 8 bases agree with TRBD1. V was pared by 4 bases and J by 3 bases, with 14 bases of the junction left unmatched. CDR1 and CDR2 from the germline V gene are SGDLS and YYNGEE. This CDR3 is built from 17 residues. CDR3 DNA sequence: TGTGCCAGCAGCCCTACACCGTCAGGGGGCGAGGACACTGAAGCTTTCTTT. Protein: CASSPTPSGGEDTEAFF.